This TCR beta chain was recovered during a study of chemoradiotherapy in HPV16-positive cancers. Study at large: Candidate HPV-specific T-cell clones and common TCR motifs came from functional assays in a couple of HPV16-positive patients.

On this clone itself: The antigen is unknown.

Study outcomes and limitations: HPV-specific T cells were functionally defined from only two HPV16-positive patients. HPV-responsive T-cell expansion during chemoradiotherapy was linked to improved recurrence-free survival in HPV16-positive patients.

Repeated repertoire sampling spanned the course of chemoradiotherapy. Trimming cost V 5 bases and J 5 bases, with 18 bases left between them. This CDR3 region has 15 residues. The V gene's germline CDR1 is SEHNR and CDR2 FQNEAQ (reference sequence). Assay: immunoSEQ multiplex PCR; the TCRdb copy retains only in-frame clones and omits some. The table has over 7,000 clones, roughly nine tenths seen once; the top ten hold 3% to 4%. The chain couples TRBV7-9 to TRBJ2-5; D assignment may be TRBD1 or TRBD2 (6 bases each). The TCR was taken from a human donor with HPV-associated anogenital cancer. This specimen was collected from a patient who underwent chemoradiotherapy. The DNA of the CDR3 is TGTGCCAGCAGCCCGAGACCCACAGGGAGGGAGACCCAGTACTTC. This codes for CASSPRPTGRETQYF. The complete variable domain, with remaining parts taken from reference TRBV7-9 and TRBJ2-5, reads DTGVSQNPRHKITKRGQNVTFRCDPISEHNRLYWYRQTLGQGPEFLTYFQNEAQLEKSRLLSDRFSAERPKGSFSTLEIQRTEQGDSAMYLCASSPRPTGRETQYFGPGTRLLVL.